This T cell receptor (beta chain) originates from a study of blood T cell repertoires in COVID-19. In its sample, this clone was seen once. Using immunoSEQ multiplex PCR, the repertoire was profiled, and TCRdb retains in-frame clones only, with some absent. The sample holds about 270,000 clones, approximately 90% seen once. The CDR3 consists of 11 residues. Germline values: CDR1 SNHLY, CDR2 FYNNEI. V lost 8 bases and J lost 3, with 8 bases in between. The J gene is TRBJ2-7, the V gene TRBV2; D might be TRBD1 (6 bases). Sample: PBMCs or T cells enriched from blood (not recorded which). The sequence derives from a woman aged 40 to 50 with acute COVID-19. The CDR3 nucleotides read TGTGCCAGCCGGGACAACTACGAGCAGTACTTC. Protein: CASRDNYEQYF.